The 32 T cell receptor beta chains in this list originate from one sample, sequenced in a study of identical twins. TCRdb analysed the 5' RACE reads with MiXCR anew, one entry per CDR3 protein. Among about 530,000 distinct CDR3 sequences listed, approximately 14% were seen once. These data were also reused for a study on yellow fever vaccine responses in identical twins.

The sequenced sample was CD4+ T cells sorted from blood. Receptors originate from a woman under 30 in good health.

The sample holds many counts of this clonotype. The rearrangement joins TRBV4-1 to TRBJ2-7, with 8 bases matching TRBD2. This CDR3 region has 16 residues. The trim removed 0 bases at V and 5 bases at J, leaving 9 bases unmatched. CDR1 and CDR2 from the germline V gene are MGHRA and YSYEKL. The CDR3 here is CASSQEISRGVHEQYV. The CDR3 region has the DNA TGCGCCAGCAGCCAAGAGATATCGCGGGGGGTACACGAGCAGTACGTC.

Note on this clonotype: Since the CDR3 does not end with the conserved phenylalanine or tryptophan, this likely comes from a read error. This chain connects TRBV5-1 to TRBJ1-1; D is unclear. The germline gives CDR1 SGHRS, CDR2 YFSETQ. The CDR3 totals 14 residues. The V end lost 4 bases, the J end lost 2 bases, and 12 bases lay between the germline ends. The CDR3 nucleotides read TGCGCCAGCAGCCTAGCCCCTATCAACACTGAAGCTTTCCTT. This codes for CASSLAPINTEAFL.

This clonotype was found a few times. The chain couples TRBV10-2 to TRBJ2-5; D gene ambiguous. The CDR3 contains 11 residues. Germline V CDR1 and CDR2: WSHSY, SAAADI. V lost 7 bases and J lost 4, with 7 bases in between. CDR3 region: CASTRSETQYF. The CDR3 DNA is TGCGCCAGCACAAGATCAGAGACCCAGTACTTC.

This clonotype was seen more than once but under ten times. The V gene is TRBV6-1, the J gene TRBJ2-5, with 10 bases that match TRBD1. This CDR3 is 14 amino acids long. The germline V gene has CDR1 MNHNS and CDR2 SASEGT. With 6 bases clipped from V and 7 bases from J, the junction kept 8 bases outside the gene matches. CDR3 DNA sequence: TGTGCCAGCAGCACGGGACAGGGGTACGTGACCCAGTACTTC. Its protein product is CASSTGQGYVTQYF.

The chain links TRBV25-1 to TRBJ1-2, with D unclear. The CDR3 consists of 13 residues. V lost 7 bases to trimming and J lost 8 bases, with 17 bases between them. From germline, CDR1 is MGHDK and CDR2 SYGVNS. CDR3 sequence reads: CASTEGYPNGYTF. For the CDR3, the DNA is TGTGCCAGCACCGAAGGATACCCGAACGGCTACACCTTC.

This chain links TRBV20-1 with TRBJ1-1; unclear D gene. The CDR3 loop spans 14 amino acids. Between the trimmed V and J ends, which lost 1 base and 3 bases, there was a span of 12 bases. In germline, CDR1 is DFQATT, CDR2 SNEGSKA (reference sequence). The CDR3 nucleotides are TGCAGTGCTAGAGTTGGTCCCCAGGACACTGAAGCTTTCTTT. The encoded protein is CSARVGPQDTEAFF.

In this sample, this clonotype turned up a few times. The chain joins TRBV9 to TRBJ2-7; tentatively, D is TRBD1 (6 bases). Germline CDR1 is SGDLS and CDR2 is YYNGEE. This CDR3 contains 14 residues. Trimming took 0 bases from V and 2 from J, leaving 9 bases between them. The CDR3 here is CASSVGRGPYEQYF. CDR3 bases: TGTGCCAGCAGCGTAGGCAGGGGACCCTACGAGCAGTACTTC.

This clonotype was counted at least ten times. This chain uses TRBV5-5 with TRBJ1-2; 10 nucleotides match TRBD1. V lost 6 bases, J lost 4 bases, and 12 bases stayed unmatched. The CDR3 is 16 amino acids. Looked up from germline, CDR1 is SGHKS and CDR2 is YYEKEE (reference sequence). The CDR3 DNA reads as TGTGCCAGCACCCTTTCTACCGGGACAGGGGCCTATGGCTACACCTTC. Translating it yields CASTLSTGTGAYGYTF.

V usage is TRBV7-8 and J usage is TRBJ1-3; D is unresolved. The CDR3 spans 15 residues. Germline lookup yields CDR1 SGHVS and CDR2 FQNEAQ. The V end was cut by 5 bases, the J end by 0 bases, with 11 bases between. DNA for the CDR3: TGTGCCAGCAGCCTGAGCACAGTCTCTGGAAACACCATATATTTT. Its protein product is CASSLSTVSGNTIYF.

The chain links TRBV6-4 to TRBJ2-7; D is possibly TRBD1 (6 bases). The length of the CDR3 is 16 residues. The germline V and J ends were trimmed by 5 bases and 3 bases, with 20 bases remaining between them. Germline CDR1 MRHNA, CDR2 SNTAGT. The chain's CDR3 is CASSRLPGTLYYEQYV. The DNA for the CDR3 is TGTGCCAGCAGTAGACTCCCCGGGACACTTTACTACGAGCAGTACGTC.

This clonotype appeared a single time. The CDR3 DNA reads TGTGCCAGCAGCTTAATACGGACTAGCGGGAGCGGGGGCTACAATGAGCAGTTCTTC. Protein: CASSLIRTSGSGGYNEQFF. The chain combines TRBV7-3 with TRBJ2-1, with 13 bases lining up with TRBD2. Germline trimming cut 1 base from V and 3 bases from J; bases unmatched to any gene: 9. The CDR3 totals 19 residues. The germline CDR1 and CDR2 sequences are SGHTA and FQGTGA.

The chain is built from TRBV7-2 and TRBJ2-2; the D is unclear. The CDR3 totals 13 residues. Trimming cost V 1 base and J 7 bases, with 7 bases left between them. The germline gives CDR1 SGHTA, CDR2 FQGNSA. This CDR3 reads CASSLEPVGELFF. The DNA of the CDR3 is TGTGCCAGCAGCTTAGAACCTGTCGGGGAGCTGTTTTTT.

The V call is TRBV5-1, the J call TRBJ2-7; 8 positions agree with TRBD1. CDR1 and CDR2 from the germline V gene are SGHRS and YFSETQ. The CDR3 sequence is 15 residues long. V dropped 0 bases and J dropped 6; count of bases not matched to a gene: 8. The DNA of the CDR3 is TGCGCCAGCAGCTTGGGCGGACAGGGAGATTCCGAGCAGTACGTC. Translating it yields CASSLGGQGDSEQYV.

The chain is built from TRBV27 and TRBJ2-7; 9 nucleotides align to TRBD2. The V gene's germline CDR1 is MNHEY and CDR2 SMNVEV (reference sequence). Germline trimming cut 5 bases from V and 0 bases from J; bases unmatched to any gene: 8. The CDR3 is 16 residues long. In DNA, the CDR3 is TGTGCCAGCAGTGATCTAGCGGGATCAGCCTCCTACGAGCAGTACTTC. As protein: CASSDLAGSASYEQYF.

The rearrangement links TRBV12-3 or TRBV12-4 to TRBJ2-3; D gene uncertain. This CDR3 spans 13 amino acids. Trimming shortened V by 3 bases and J by 0 bases, and 4 bases separated the two germline ends. In nucleotides, the CDR3 is TGTGCCAGCAGTTTTGAGAGCACAGATACGCAGTATTTT. Protein product: CASSFESTDTQYF.

This clonotype was seen a few times. The CDR3 region has the DNA TGTGCCAGCAGCCGCGGACAGGTGGAGGAGCAGTTCTTC. The encoded protein is CASSRGQVEEQFF. The chain recombines TRBV7-2 with TRBJ2-1; 7 bases fit TRBD1. J gave up 10 bases and V 5 bases, and 8 bases lay outside the gene matches. Germline V gene lookup returns CDR1 SGHTA and CDR2 FQGNSA. CDR3 length: 13 amino acids.

This chain connects TRBV5-1 to TRBJ2-3; a weak D match, TRBD2 (5 bases). The CDR3 is 15 amino acids. V lost 4 bases and J 0 bases, leaving 12 bases between the germline ends. Germline V gene sequence: CDR1 SGHRS, CDR2 YFSETQ. As DNA, the CDR3 is TGCGCCAGCAGCCCGAGGGCGGAAAGCACAGATACGCAGTATTTT. Translated: CASSPRAESTDTQYF.

The chain couples TRBV6-5 to TRBJ2-5; weak D call: TRBD2 (6 bases). V lost 4 bases, J lost 5 bases, and 14 bases lay in between. Per the germline V gene, CDR1 is MNHEY and CDR2 is SVGAGI. This CDR3 contains 14 residues. The CDR3 bases are TGTGCCAGCAGTTTCGGGGGAGATAGGGAGACCCAGTACTTC. It yields the protein CASSFGGDRETQYF.

This clonotype was detected only a few times. The chain recombines TRBV24-1 with TRBJ2-2; the match to TRBD1 covers 10 bases. CDR1 is KGHDR and CDR2 is SFDVKD in the germline V gene. With V trimmed by 3 bases and J by 4 bases, 4 bases remained unmatched. The CDR3 loop spans 16 amino acids. As DNA, the CDR3 is TGTGCCACCAGTGATCCTAGGACAGGGGGCACCGGGGAGCTGTTTTTT. Amino acid sequence: CATSDPRTGGTGELFF.

This clonotype was counted a few times. This chain links TRBV29-1 with TRBJ2-2, with D uncertain. CDR3 length: 11 residues. Germline V lookup: CDR1 SQVTM, CDR2 ANQGSEA. V lost 1 base to trimming and J lost 7 bases, with 4 bases between them. In nucleotides, the CDR3 is TGCAGCGTTGAAGTGGGCGGGGAGCTGTTTTTT. Residues: CSVEVGGELFF.

This clonotype was observed a few times. V gene TRBV20-1 combines with J gene TRBJ1-6, with unresolved D. Germline CDR1 and CDR2: DFQATT and SNEGSKA (reference sequence). This CDR3 has 15 residues. V lost 1 base, J lost 7 bases, and 14 bases lay in between. The CDR3 region is CSARVQDGKNSPLHF. The CDR3 bases are TGCAGTGCTAGAGTTCAGGACGGAAAAAATTCACCCCTCCACTTT.

The chain is built from TRBV3-1 and TRBJ2-5; no reliable D call. The CDR3 extends over 17 amino acids. Trimming cost V 7 bases and J 1 base, with 22 bases left between them. Germline V gene sequence: CDR1 LGHDT, CDR2 YNNKEL (reference sequence). The CDR3 loop is CASNLVEFAPTQETQYF. The CDR3 region has the DNA TGTGCCAGCAACTTGGTGGAGTTTGCACCGACCCAAGAGACCCAGTACTTC.

This clonotype was picked up a small number of times. The chain employs TRBV20-1 and TRBJ2-2; 15 bases line up with TRBD2. The germline V gene has CDR1 DFQATT and CDR2 SNEGSKA (reference sequence). With 6 bases clipped from V and 4 bases from J, the junction kept 9 bases outside the gene matches. The CDR3 totals 17 residues. This CDR3 reads CSAKGLAGGSGTGELFF. CDR3 nucleotide sequence: TGCAGTGCAAAGGGACTAGCGGGAGGCTCGGGCACCGGGGAGCTGTTTTTT.

Only a few counts were recorded for this clonotype. V is TRBV6-6 and J is TRBJ1-5; D call uncertain. The ends were cut back, 5 bases at V and 9 bases at J, with 14 bases in the middle. Per germline, CDR1 MNHNY and CDR2 SVGAGI (reference sequence). The CDR3 length is 13 residues. CDR3 nucleotide sequence: TGTGCCAGCAGTACACACCCTCTTTCGCCCCAGCATTTT. Translating gives CASSTHPLSPQHF.

This sequence joins TRBV4-2 and TRBJ2-1; tentative D call: TRBD2 (6 bases). Trimming stripped 1 base from V and 2 bases from J, with 15 bases between. The CDR3 covers 17 residues. Germline assignment: CDR1 LGHNA and CDR2 YNFKEQ. CDR3 sequence (DNA): TGTGCCAGCAGCCAAGGCGGCGGGGCAAGGACCTACAATGAGCAGTTCTTC. As protein: CASSQGGGARTYNEQFF.

CDR3 sequence: CASSLEVQGAAYNEQFF. The CDR3 DNA reads TGCGCCAGCAGCTTGGAGGTACAGGGGGCAGCCTACAATGAGCAGTTCTTC. The chain carries TRBV5-1 and TRBJ2-1, with 9 bases aligning to TRBD1. Germline assignment: CDR1 SGHRS and CDR2 YFSETQ. This CDR3 has 17 residues. Trimming cost V 0 bases and J 2 bases; bases outside gene matches: 6.

This chain connects TRBV3-1 to TRBJ1-1, with D possibly matching TRBD1 (6 bases). Germline V gene sequence: CDR1 LGHDT, CDR2 YNNKEL (reference sequence). Trimming stripped 7 bases from V and 0 bases from J, with 12 bases between. CDR3 length equals 14 residues. DNA for the CDR3: TGTGCCAGCAAGGGGGGAGGGATGAACACTGAAGCTTTCTTT. Its translation is CASKGGGMNTEAFF.

In its sample, this clonotype was seen a few times. This chain uses TRBV5-1 with TRBJ1-1; 7 nucleotides match TRBD1. Germline values: CDR1 SGHRS, CDR2 YFSETQ. Trimming cost V 3 bases and J 2 bases; bases outside gene matches: 7. The CDR3 covers 15 residues. The CDR3 region is CASSSQGDSNTEAFF. The CDR3 DNA is TGCGCCAGCAGCTCGCAGGGGGACAGTAACACTGAAGCTTTCTTT.

This clonotype occurred a few times. The genes are TRBV3-1 and TRBJ2-3, with D unclear. The CDR3 sequence is 15 residues long. Looked up from germline, CDR1 is LGHDT and CDR2 is YNNKEL (reference sequence). The V gene lost 1 base and the J gene lost 5 bases, with 13 bases spanning the gap. The CDR3 loop is CASSQAHNYGDTQYF. CDR3 nucleotides: TGTGCCAGCAGCCAAGCACACAACTATGGAGATACGCAGTATTTT.

This clonotype appeared many times. The rearrangement uses TRBV25-1 and TRBJ2-2, with 7 bases that match TRBD1. Germline CDR1 MGHDK, CDR2 SYGVNS. V lost 5 bases to trimming and J lost 4 bases; unmatched junction nucleotides: 4. CDR3 length: 14 amino acids. CDR3 loop: CASSSDRATGELFF. The CDR3 DNA follows: TGTGCCAGCAGTTCCGACAGGGCCACCGGGGAGCTGTTTTTT. Variable domain in full (rest from reference TRBV25-1 and TRBJ2-2): EADIYQTPRYLVIGTGKKITLECSQTMGHDKMYWYQQDPGMELHLIHYSYGVNSTEKGDLSSESTVSRIRTEHFPLTLESARPSHTSQYLCASSSDRATGELFFGEGSRLTVL.

This clonotype has a count of ten or more. V gene TRBV7-9 combines with J gene TRBJ2-3; D remains unclear. The CDR3 runs to 12 residues. V dropped 6 bases and J dropped 2 bases, with 6 bases sitting between them. CDR1 and CDR2 (germline): SEHNR, FQNEAQ (reference sequence). The CDR3 nucleotides read TGTGCCAGCAGTCCCTACACAGATACGCAGTATTTT. Amino acids: CASSPYTDTQYF.

This clonotype appeared a few times. This chain connects TRBV6-1 to TRBJ1-5, with 8 positions matching TRBD1. Germline loops: CDR1 MNHNS, CDR2 SASEGT. The CDR3 covers 16 residues. After removal of 6 bases from V and 0 bases from J, the junction contained 7 bases not matched to a gene. The chain's CDR3 is CASSHGTGNSNQPQHF. The CDR3 nucleotides read TGTGCCAGCAGCCACGGGACAGGAAATAGCAATCAGCCCCAGCATTTT.